These 13 T cell receptor beta chains originate from one sample sequenced in a study of shared clonotypes between healthy human individuals. Libraries were prepared by immunoSEQ multiplex PCR; TCRdb keeps only in-frame clonotypes and omits some of them. Of approximately 1,500,000 clones detected, 95% to 99% appear once; the ten largest clones hold around 0.45%. Material: naive CD4+ T cells sorted from blood. Sample subset: CD45RA+ positively selected. These receptors came from a man aged 25 to 40 in good health.

The chain couples TRBV28 to TRBJ2-6, with D unclear. Germline V lookup: CDR1 MDHEN, CDR2 SYDVKM. V shed 0 bases and J shed 4 bases, with 10 bases lying between them. There are 16 residues in the CDR3. The CDR3 coding sequence is TGTGCCAGCAGTTTATGGCTGGGCTCAGGGGCCAACGTCCTGACTTTC. As protein: CASSLWLGSGANVLTF.

This chain connects TRBV7-8 to TRBJ1-5; no firm D call. Trimming removed 1 base from V and 1 base from J, with 5 bases in between. Germline values: CDR1 SGHVS, CDR2 FQNEAQ. This CDR3 has 14 amino acids. The CDR3 loop reads CASSLERSNQPQHF. The CDR3 DNA is TGTGCCAGCAGCTTAGAGAGGAGCAATCAGCCCCAGCATTTT.

V gene TRBV9 combines with J gene TRBJ2-1, with D unclear. CDR1 and CDR2 from the germline V gene are SGDLS and YYNGEE. The CDR3 sequence is 13 residues long. Deletions cut 1 base from V and 8 bases from J, with 10 bases between. CDR3 DNA sequence: TGTGCCAGCAGCGTATCTCCCGGCGATGAGCAGTTCTTC. Translated: CASSVSPGDEQFF.

In DNA, the CDR3 is TGTGCCTGGAGTCCGGGAAGCTATGGCTACACCTTC. The encoded protein is CAWSPGSYGYTF. The chain joins TRBV30 to TRBJ1-2; no definite D call. V lost 2 bases, J lost 4 bases, and 8 bases lay in between. Germline V gene data show CDR1 as GTSNPN and CDR2 as SVGIG (reference sequence). CDR3 length equals 12 residues.

V is TRBV11-3 and J is TRBJ1-1; TRBD1 aligns across 10 bases. The CDR3 is 16 residues long. Trimming at V came to 5 bases and at J to 1 base, leaving 7 bases not matched to a gene. CDR1 is SGHNT and CDR2 is YENEEA in the germline V gene. CDR3 sequence reads: CASSPGTGEGNTEAFF. Written as DNA, the CDR3 is TGTGCCAGCAGCCCAGGGACAGGGGAGGGGAACACTGAAGCTTTCTTT.

The chain carries TRBV28 and TRBJ1-2, with D perhaps TRBD1 (6 bases). V was pared by 4 bases and J by 5 bases, with 11 bases between. This CDR3 spans 13 amino acids. CDR1 is MDHEN and CDR2 is SYDVKM in the germline V gene. CDR3 DNA sequence: TGTGCCAGCAGTTCTTTGGGGGCGTATGGCTACACCTTC. It translates to CASSSLGAYGYTF.

The gene calls are TRBV5-1 and TRBJ2-3; D is perhaps TRBD2 (6 bases). Trimming removed 3 bases from V and 0 bases from J, with 11 bases in between. The CDR3 covers 15 residues. Germline loops: CDR1 SGHRS, CDR2 YFSETQ. CDR3 coding DNA: TGCGCCAGCAGCTATCAGCGGGCAAGCACAGATACGCAGTATTTT. Translation gives CASSYQRASTDTQYF.

The gene calls are TRBV18 and TRBJ1-2; tentatively, D is TRBD1 (6 bases). Germline CDR1 KGHSH, CDR2 LQKENI. The ends were cut back, 3 bases at V and 4 bases at J, with 18 bases in the middle. This CDR3 is built from 16 residues. The CDR3 coding sequence is TGTGCCAGCTCACCTAAGATTGACAGGAGAGTCTATGGCTACACCTTC. This sequence encodes CASSPKIDRRVYGYTF.

Note on this clone: This specimen includes other DNA sequences encoding the same CDR3. The rearrangement joins TRBV5-1 to TRBJ1-1; D is undetermined. Trimming removed 0 bases at V and 2 bases at J, with 5 bases between. The germline V gene has CDR1 SGHRS and CDR2 YFSETQ. The CDR3 contains 13 residues. This CDR3 reads CASSLEGNTEAFF. CDR3 DNA sequence: TGCGCCAGCAGCTTGGAGGGCAACACTGAAGCTTTCTTT.

The V gene is TRBV19, the J gene TRBJ1-4; 7 bases map to TRBD1. The germline V gene has CDR1 LNHDA and CDR2 SQIVND (reference sequence). The V gene end was trimmed by 6 bases and the J gene end by 8 bases; junction bases not matched to a gene: 6. This CDR3 is 13 amino acids long. CDR3 sequence reads: CASSPTGREKLFF. The CDR3 DNA is TGTGCCAGTAGCCCGACAGGGCGCGAAAAACTGTTTTTT.

V usage is TRBV7-3 and J usage is TRBJ2-1; 9 positions agree with TRBD1. V shed 5 bases and J 10 bases; nucleotides not matched to a gene: 9. The CDR3 totals 14 residues. Germline-derived CDR1 and CDR2 are SGHTA and FQGTGA. CDR3 sequence (DNA): TGTGCCAGCAGCCAGGGACAGGGCCTTACAGAGCAGTTCTTC. This codes for CASSQGQGLTEQFF.

The V and J genes are TRBV29-1 and TRBJ1-5, with 9 bases matching TRBD1. V dropped 5 bases and J dropped 7; count of bases not matched to a gene: 12. Germline V gives CDR1 SQVTM, CDR2 ANQGSEA. The CDR3 extends over 15 amino acids. The CDR3 nucleotides are TGCAGCGTTCAGTCCGGGACAGGGAAGGACCAGCCCCAGCATTTT. As protein: CSVQSGTGKDQPQHF.

This sequence joins TRBV19 and TRBJ1-5, with no clear D. V was pared by 6 bases and J by 9 bases, with 9 bases between. The germline gives CDR1 LNHDA, CDR2 SQIVND (reference sequence). The CDR3 has 11 amino acids. The CDR3 is CASRKEGPQHF. The CDR3 nucleotides read TGTGCCAGTAGGAAGGAGGGGCCCCAGCATTTT.